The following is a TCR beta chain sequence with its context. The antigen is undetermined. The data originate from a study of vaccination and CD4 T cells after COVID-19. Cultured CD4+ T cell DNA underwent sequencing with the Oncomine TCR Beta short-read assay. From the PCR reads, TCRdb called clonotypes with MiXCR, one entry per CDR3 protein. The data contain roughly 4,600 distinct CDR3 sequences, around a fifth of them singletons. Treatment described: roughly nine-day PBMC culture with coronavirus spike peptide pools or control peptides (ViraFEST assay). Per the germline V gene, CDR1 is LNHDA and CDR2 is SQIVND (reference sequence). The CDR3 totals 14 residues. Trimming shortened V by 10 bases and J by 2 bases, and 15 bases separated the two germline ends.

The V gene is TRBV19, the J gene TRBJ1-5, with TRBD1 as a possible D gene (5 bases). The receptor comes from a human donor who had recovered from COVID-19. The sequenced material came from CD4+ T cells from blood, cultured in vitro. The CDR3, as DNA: TGTGCCACCCGAGGGGTCCTAGGCAATCAGCCCCAGCATTTT. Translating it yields CATRGVLGNQPQHF.